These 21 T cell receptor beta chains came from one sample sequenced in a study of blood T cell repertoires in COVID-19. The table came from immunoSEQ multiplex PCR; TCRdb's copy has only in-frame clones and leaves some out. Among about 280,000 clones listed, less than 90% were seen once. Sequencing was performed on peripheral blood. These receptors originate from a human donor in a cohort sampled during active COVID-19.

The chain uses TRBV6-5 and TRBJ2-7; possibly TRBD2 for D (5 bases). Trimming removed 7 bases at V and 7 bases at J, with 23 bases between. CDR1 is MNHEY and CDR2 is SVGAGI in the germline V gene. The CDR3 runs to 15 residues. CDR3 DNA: TGTGCCAGCACCTTATATCGGGGAGATGTTGGGGAGCAGTACTTC. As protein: CASTLYRGDVGEQYF.

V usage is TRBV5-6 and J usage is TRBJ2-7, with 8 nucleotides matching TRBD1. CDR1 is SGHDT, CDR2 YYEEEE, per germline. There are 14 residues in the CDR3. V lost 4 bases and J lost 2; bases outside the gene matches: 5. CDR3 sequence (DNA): TGTGCCAGCAGCGCGGACAGGGCCCCCTACGAGCAGTACTTC. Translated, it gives CASSADRAPYEQYF.

CDR3 loop: CASSNARVWSPLHF. The CDR3 DNA follows: TGTGCCAGCAGCAATGCCAGGGTGTGGTCACCCCTCCACTTT. The V gene is TRBV28, the J gene TRBJ1-6; D possibly corresponds to TRBD1 (5 bases). This CDR3 spans 14 amino acids. Per the germline V gene, CDR1 is MDHEN and CDR2 is SYDVKM. V lost 6 bases, J lost 10 bases, and 16 bases lay in between.

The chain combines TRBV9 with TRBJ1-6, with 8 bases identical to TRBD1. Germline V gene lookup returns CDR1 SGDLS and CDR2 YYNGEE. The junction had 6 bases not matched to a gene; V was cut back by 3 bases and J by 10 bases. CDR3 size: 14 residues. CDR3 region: CASSDAGGGSPLHF. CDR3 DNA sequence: TGTGCCAGCAGCGATGCAGGGGGCGGATCACCCCTCCACTTT.

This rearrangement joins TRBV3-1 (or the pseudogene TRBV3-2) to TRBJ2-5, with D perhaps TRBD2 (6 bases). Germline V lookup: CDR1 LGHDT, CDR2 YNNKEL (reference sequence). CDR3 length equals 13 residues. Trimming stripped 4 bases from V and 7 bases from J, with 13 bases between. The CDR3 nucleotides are TGTGCCAGCAGCCCACAGGAGGGTAGGACCCAGTACTTC. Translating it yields CASSPQEGRTQYF.

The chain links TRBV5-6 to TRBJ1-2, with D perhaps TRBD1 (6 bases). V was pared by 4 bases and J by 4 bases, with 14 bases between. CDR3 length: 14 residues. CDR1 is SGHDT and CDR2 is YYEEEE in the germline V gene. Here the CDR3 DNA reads TGTGCCAGCAGCCGCAAACAGGGCGGCTATGGCTACACCTTC. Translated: CASSRKQGGYGYTF.

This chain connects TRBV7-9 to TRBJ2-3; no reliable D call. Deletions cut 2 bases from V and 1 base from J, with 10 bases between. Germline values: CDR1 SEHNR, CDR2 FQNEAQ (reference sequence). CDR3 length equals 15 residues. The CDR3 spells CASSLNSLGTDTQYF. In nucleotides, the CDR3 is TGTGCCAGCAGCTTAAATAGTCTTGGCACAGATACGCAGTATTTT. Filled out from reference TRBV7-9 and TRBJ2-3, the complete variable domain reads DTGVSQNPRHKITKRGQNVTFRCDPISEHNRLYWYRQTLGQGPEFLTYFQNEAQLEKSRLLSDRFSAERPKGSFSTLEIQRTEQGDSAMYLCASSLNSLGTDTQYFGPGTRLTVL.

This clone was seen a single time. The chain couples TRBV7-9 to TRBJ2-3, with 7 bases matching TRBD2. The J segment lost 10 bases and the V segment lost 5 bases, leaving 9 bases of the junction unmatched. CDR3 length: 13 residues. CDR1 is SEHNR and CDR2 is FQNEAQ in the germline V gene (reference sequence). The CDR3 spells CASSALAATAQYF. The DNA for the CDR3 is TGTGCCAGCAGCGCCCTAGCGGCCACAGCGCAGTATTTT.

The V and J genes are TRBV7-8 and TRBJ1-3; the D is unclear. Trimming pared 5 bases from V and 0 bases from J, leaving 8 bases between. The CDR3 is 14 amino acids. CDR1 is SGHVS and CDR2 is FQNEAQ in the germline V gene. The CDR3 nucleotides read TGTGCCAGCAGCACAGAGAGCTCTGGAAACACCATATATTTT. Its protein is CASSTESSGNTIYF.

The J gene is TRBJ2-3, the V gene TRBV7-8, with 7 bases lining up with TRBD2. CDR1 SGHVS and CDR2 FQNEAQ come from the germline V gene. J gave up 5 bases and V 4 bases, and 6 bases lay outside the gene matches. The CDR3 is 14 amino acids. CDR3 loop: CASSWSGTGDTQYF. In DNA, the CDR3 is TGTGCCAGCAGCTGGAGCGGGACTGGAGATACGCAGTATTTT. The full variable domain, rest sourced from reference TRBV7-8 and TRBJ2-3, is GAGVSQSPRYKVAKRGQDVALRCDPISGHVSLFWYQQALGQGPEFLTYFQNEAQLDKSGLPSDRFFAERPEGSVSTLKIQRTQQEDSAVYLCASSWSGTGDTQYFGPGTRLTVL.

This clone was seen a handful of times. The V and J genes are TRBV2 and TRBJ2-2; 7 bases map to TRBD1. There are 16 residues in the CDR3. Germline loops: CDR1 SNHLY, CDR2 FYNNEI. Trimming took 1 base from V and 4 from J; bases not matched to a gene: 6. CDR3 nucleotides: TGTGCCAGCAGTGAAGAGGGGGCAGGTCTCACCGGGGAGCTGTTTTTT. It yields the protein CASSEEGAGLTGELFF.

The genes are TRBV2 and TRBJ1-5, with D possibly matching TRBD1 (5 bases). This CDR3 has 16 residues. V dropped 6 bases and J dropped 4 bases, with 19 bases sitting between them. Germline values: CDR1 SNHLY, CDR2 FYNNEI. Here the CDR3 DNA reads TGTGCCAGCAGGGATCAACCGACAGAAAATAATCAGCCCCAGCATTTT. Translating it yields CASRDQPTENNQPQHF.

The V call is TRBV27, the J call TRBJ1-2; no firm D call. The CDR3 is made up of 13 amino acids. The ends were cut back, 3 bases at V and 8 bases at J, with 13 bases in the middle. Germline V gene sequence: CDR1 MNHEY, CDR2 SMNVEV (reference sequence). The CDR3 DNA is TGTGCCAGCAGTTTTTCGGGAGCGGGCGGCTACACCTTC. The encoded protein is CASSFSGAGGYTF.

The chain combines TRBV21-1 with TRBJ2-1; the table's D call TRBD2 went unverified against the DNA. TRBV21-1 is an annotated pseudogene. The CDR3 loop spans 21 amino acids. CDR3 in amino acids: CASSRFRVPKTLTSANNEQFF. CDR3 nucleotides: TGTGCCAGCAGCAGGTTTCGGGTCCCCAAGACCCTGACTAGCGCCAACAATGAGCAGTTCTTC.

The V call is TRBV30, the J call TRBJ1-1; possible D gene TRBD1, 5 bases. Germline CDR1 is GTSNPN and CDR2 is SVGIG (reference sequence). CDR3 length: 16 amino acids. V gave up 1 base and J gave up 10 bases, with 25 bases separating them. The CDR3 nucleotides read TGTGCCTGGAGTGCCCGGGGCAGCGAAGGAGGGTTTGGAGCTTTCTTT. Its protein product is CAWSARGSEGGFGAFF.

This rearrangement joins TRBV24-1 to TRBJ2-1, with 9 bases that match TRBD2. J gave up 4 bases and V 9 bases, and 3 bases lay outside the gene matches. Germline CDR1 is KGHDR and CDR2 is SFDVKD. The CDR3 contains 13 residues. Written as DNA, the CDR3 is TGTGCCACCCAGACTAGCGGATACAATGAGCAGTTCTTC. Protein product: CATQTSGYNEQFF.

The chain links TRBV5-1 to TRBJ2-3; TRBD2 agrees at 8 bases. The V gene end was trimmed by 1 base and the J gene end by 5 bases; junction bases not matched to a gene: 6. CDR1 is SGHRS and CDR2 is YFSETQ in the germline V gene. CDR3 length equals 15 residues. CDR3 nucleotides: TGCGCCAGCAGCTTGAAAGCGGGAGTGGTAGATACGCAGTATTTT. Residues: CASSLKAGVVDTQYF. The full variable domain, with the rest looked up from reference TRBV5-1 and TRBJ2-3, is KAGVTQTPRYLIKTRGQQVTLSCSPISGHRSVSWYQQTPGQGLQFLFEYFSETQRNKGNFPGRFSGRQFSNSRSEMNVSTLELGDSALYLCASSLKAGVVDTQYFGPGTRLTVL.

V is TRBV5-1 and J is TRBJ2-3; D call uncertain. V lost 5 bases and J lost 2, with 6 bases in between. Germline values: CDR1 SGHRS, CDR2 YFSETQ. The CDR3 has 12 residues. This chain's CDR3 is CASRLNTDTQYF. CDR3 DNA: TGCGCCAGCAGGTTAAACACAGATACGCAGTATTTT.

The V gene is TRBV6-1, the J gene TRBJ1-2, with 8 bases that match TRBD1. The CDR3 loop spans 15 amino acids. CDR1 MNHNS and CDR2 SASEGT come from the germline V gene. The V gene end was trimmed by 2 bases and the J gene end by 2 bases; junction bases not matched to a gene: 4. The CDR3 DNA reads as TGTGCCAGCAGTGAATGGGACAGGTTAAACTATGGCTACACCTTC. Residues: CASSEWDRLNYGYTF.

CDR3 DNA: TGTGCCAGCAGAAGGACAGGGAGGGAGACCCAGTACTTC. Protein sequence: CASRRTGRETQYF. The chain uses TRBV6-5 and TRBJ2-5; TRBD1 matches 8 bases. This CDR3 has 13 residues. Germline V gene data show CDR1 as MNHEY and CDR2 as SVGAGI. The V and J ends lost 6 bases and 5 bases, in that order; junction bases with no gene match: 5.

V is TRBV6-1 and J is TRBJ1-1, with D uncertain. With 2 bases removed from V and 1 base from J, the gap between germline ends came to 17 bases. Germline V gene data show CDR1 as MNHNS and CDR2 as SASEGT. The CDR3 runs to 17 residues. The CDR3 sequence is CASSELVGRGGNTEAFF. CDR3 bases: TGTGCCAGCAGTGAATTGGTAGGGAGAGGAGGGAACACTGAAGCTTTCTTT.